Below are 21 T cell receptor beta chains sequenced from a single sample in a study of control samples from healthy donors and cancer patients. Only in-frame clones appear in the TCRdb table, and some are missing; sequencing was by immunoSEQ multiplex PCR. The repertoire consists of 170,000 or so clones, with approximately 94% occurring once and the leading ten covering 1.4%. The sample comprised blood. The receptors originated from a man aged 25 to 45 in good health.

V usage is TRBV5-1 and J usage is TRBJ2-3; TRBD2 matches 9 bases. The CDR3 consists of 16 residues. Trimming cost V 2 bases and J 2 bases; bases outside gene matches: 6. CDR1 is SGHRS and CDR2 is YFSETQ in the germline V gene. The CDR3 is CASSFAGGPDTDTQYF. Written as DNA, the CDR3 is TGCGCCAGCAGCTTCGCGGGGGGGCCTGACACAGATACGCAGTATTTT.

The DNA of the CDR3 is TGTGCCAGCAGCTTAGGGCAGGGTAATCAGCCCCAGCATTTT. Its translation is CASSLGQGNQPQHF. The chain is built from TRBV7-4 and TRBJ1-5; possibly TRBD1 for D (5 bases). The CDR3 spans 14 residues. CDR1 is SGHVT, CDR2 SQSDAQ, per germline. V lost 1 base, J lost 4 bases, and 8 bases lay in between.

The chain joins TRBV7-8 to TRBJ1-1; D is undetermined. The V and J ends lost 1 base and 4 bases respectively, with 10 bases between them. Germline V gene sequence: CDR1 SGHVS, CDR2 FQNEAQ. This CDR3 has 14 residues. The CDR3 nucleotides read TGTGCCAGCAGCTTAGTGGAGGGTTTCACTGAAGCTTTCTTT. It is translated as CASSLVEGFTEAFF.

V usage is TRBV4-3 and J usage is TRBJ2-6; D gene unclear. The V and J ends lost 0 bases and 3 bases respectively, with 9 bases between them. This CDR3 is built from 16 residues. CDR1 LGHNA and CDR2 YSLEER come from the germline V gene. CDR3 in amino acids: CASSQEGRGGANVLTF. The CDR3 DNA reads TGCGCCAGCAGCCAAGAGGGCAGAGGTGGGGCCAACGTCCTGACTTTC.

The V gene is TRBV28, the J gene TRBJ2-7, with 13 positions matching TRBD2. With 2 bases clipped from V and 6 bases from J, the junction kept 1 base outside the gene matches. Germline values: CDR1 MDHEN, CDR2 SYDVKM. This CDR3 is built from 14 residues. The CDR3: CASSLTSGRGEQYF. CDR3 nucleotide sequence: TGTGCCAGCAGTTTAACTAGCGGGAGGGGCGAGCAGTACTTC.

The chain uses TRBV7-9 and TRBJ1-4, with a possible D match to TRBD1 (6 bases). Trimming pared 3 bases from V and 1 base from J, leaving 12 bases between. CDR3 length: 16 residues. CDR1 and CDR2 from the germline V gene are SEHNR and FQNEAQ (reference sequence). CDR3: CASSLRGGGTNEKLFF. The CDR3 DNA reads as TGTGCCAGCAGCTTGAGGGGAGGGGGAACTAATGAAAAACTGTTTTTT.

V and J are TRBV2 and TRBJ1-5, with D possibly matching TRBD1 (5 bases). V lost 4 bases and J lost 0, with 13 bases in between. The CDR3 has 16 amino acids. CDR1 and CDR2 from the germline V gene are SNHLY and FYNNEI. Written as DNA, the CDR3 is TGTGCCAGCAGTGGACAGATGGGGAATAGCAATCAGCCCCAGCATTTT. Translation: CASSGQMGNSNQPQHF.

The chain combines TRBV11-2 with TRBJ1-3; TRBD1 matches at 7 bases. Germline V lookup: CDR1 SGHAT, CDR2 FQNNGV. J was trimmed by 4 bases and V by 3 bases; bases with no gene match: 12. There are 17 residues in the CDR3. The CDR3 DNA sequence: TGTGCCAGCAGCTTTCTCCGACAGGGCTTAGCAGGAAACACCATATATTTT. It yields the protein CASSFLRQGLAGNTIYF. The complete variable domain, with remaining parts taken from reference TRBV11-2 and TRBJ1-3, reads EAGVAQSPRYKIIEKRQSVAFWCNPISGHATLYWYQQILGQGPKLLIQFQNNGVVDDSQLPKDRFSAERLKGVDSTLKIQPAKLEDSAVYLCASSFLRQGLAGNTIYFGEGSWLTVV.

The chain recombines TRBV12-3 or TRBV12-4 with TRBJ2-5; unclear D gene. There are 13 residues in the CDR3. V was trimmed by 6 bases and J by 2 bases, leaving 10 bases between them. Here the CDR3 reads CASSGVPQETQYF. CDR3 sequence (DNA): TGTGCCAGCAGCGGCGTGCCGCAAGAGACCCAGTACTTC.

This chain joins TRBV5-6 and TRBJ2-5; possible D gene TRBD1, 6 bases. This CDR3 comprises 15 residues. Germline CDR1 and CDR2: SGHDT and YYEEEE. Trimming pared 6 bases from V and 4 bases from J, leaving 19 bases between. The CDR3 DNA follows: TGTGCCAGCACCGAACAGGGTCCCCGGGGAGAGACCCAGTACTTC. Protein: CASTEQGPRGETQYF.

V and J are TRBV30 and TRBJ2-1; TRBD1 agrees at 7 bases. The J segment lost 10 bases and the V segment lost 5 bases, leaving 5 bases of the junction unmatched. The CDR3 spans 11 residues. Germline CDR1 is GTSNPN and CDR2 is SVGIG (reference sequence). Here the CDR3 DNA reads TGTGCCTGGGCGACAGGGTTCGAGCAGTTCTTC. Translation: CAWATGFEQFF.

To note about this clone: One end of the junction fails to match germline, which may point to a read error. V gene TRBV2 combines with J gene TRBJ1-1; the match to TRBD1 covers 7 bases. Germline CDR1 is SNHLY and CDR2 is FYNNEI. The CDR3 spans 11 residues. The CDR3 protein is CASSRDRAAVF. The DNA of the CDR3 is TGTGCCAGCAGTCGTGACAGGGCCGCGGTCTTT.

The chain carries TRBV6-5 and TRBJ2-7, with a weak D call TRBD2 (7 bases). This CDR3 comprises 14 residues. Looked up from germline, CDR1 is MNHEY and CDR2 is SVGAGI. V was pared by 2 bases and J by 2 bases, with 10 bases between. The CDR3, as DNA: TGTGCCAGCAGTTACGGGGGGGGGCCCTACGAGCAGTACTTC. Protein sequence: CASSYGGGPYEQYF.

The chain joins TRBV7-7 to TRBJ2-5, with D possibly TRBD1 on 5 matching bases. CDR3 length equals 13 residues. V was trimmed by 5 bases and J by 2 bases, leaving 9 bases between them. CDR1 is SSHAT, CDR2 FNYEAQ, per germline (reference sequence). The CDR3 DNA follows: TGTGCCAGCAGCCAACAGGTACAAGAGACCCAGTACTTC. It encodes CASSQQVQETQYF. The full variable domain, with the rest looked up from reference TRBV7-7 and TRBJ2-5, is GAGVSQSPRYKVTKRGQDVTLRCDPISSHATLYWYQQALGQGPEFLTYFNYEAQPDKSGLPSDRFSAERPEGSISTLTIQRTEQRDSAMYRCASSQQVQETQYFGPGTRLLVL.

J is TRBJ1-1 and V is TRBV30; D perhaps matches TRBD1 (5 bases). The germline V and J ends were trimmed by 5 bases and 3 bases, with 13 bases remaining between them. This CDR3 has 13 residues. CDR1 and CDR2 from the germline V gene are GTSNPN and SVGIG (reference sequence). The CDR3 sequence: CAWGRQRYTEAFF. CDR3 nucleotide sequence: TGTGCCTGGGGACGACAGCGATACACTGAAGCTTTCTTT.

This chain joins TRBV27 and TRBJ1-5; D remains ambiguous. CDR1 MNHEY and CDR2 SMNVEV come from the germline V gene (reference sequence). The germline V and J ends were trimmed by 2 bases and 3 bases, with 17 bases remaining between them. This CDR3 spans 17 amino acids. This CDR3 is CASSLEPLSGNNQPQHF. The CDR3 DNA sequence: TGTGCCAGCAGTTTAGAACCCCTTTCTGGGAACAATCAGCCCCAGCATTTT.

This rearrangement joins TRBV24-1 to TRBJ2-5; D unresolved. The CDR3 runs 10 residues. The V end lost 3 bases, the J end lost 13 bases, and 8 bases lay between the germline ends. Looked up from germline, CDR1 is KGHDR and CDR2 is SFDVKD. The CDR3, as DNA: TGTGCCACCAGTGATCGGCCCCGGTACTTC. It is translated as CATSDRPRYF.

V gene TRBV20-1 combines with J gene TRBJ2-7; D is unresolved. V dropped 6 bases and J dropped 12 bases, with 15 bases sitting between them. Germline CDR1 reads DFQATT; CDR2 reads SNEGSKA (reference sequence). CDR3 length equals 10 residues. Written as DNA, the CDR3 is TGCAGTGCCGAACTCGGAAAGATGTACTTC. Protein sequence: CSAELGKMYF.

J is TRBJ1-6 and V is TRBV4-1; TRBD1 might be the D (5 bases). The CDR3 is 16 amino acids. The germline V and J ends were trimmed by 6 bases and 0 bases, with 12 bases remaining between them. Per the germline V gene, CDR1 is MGHRA and CDR2 is YSYEKL. The CDR3 loop reads CASSRQSFSYNSPLHF. For the CDR3, the DNA is TGCGCCAGCAGTCGACAGAGCTTCTCCTATAATTCACCCCTCCACTTT.

This clone was recorded only once. The rearrangement uses TRBV7-9 and TRBJ1-4; 9 nucleotides agree with TRBD1. The CDR3 sequence is 14 residues long. V shed 4 bases, J shed 8 bases, and the junction held 5 bases outside the gene matches. CDR1 SEHNR and CDR2 FQNEAQ come from the germline V gene (reference sequence). The CDR3 here is CASSSGTGREKLFF. CDR3 DNA sequence: TGTGCCAGCAGCTCCGGGACAGGGAGAGAAAAACTGTTTTTT. Filled out from reference TRBV7-9 and TRBJ1-4, the complete variable domain reads DTGVSQNPRHKITKRGQNVTFRCDPISEHNRLYWYRQTLGQGPEFLTYFQNEAQLEKSRLLSDRFSAERPKGSFSTLEIQRTEQGDSAMYLCASSSGTGREKLFFGSGTQLSVL.

CDR3 region: CASSPTSGRRNEQFF. CDR3 DNA sequence: TGCGCCAGCAGCCCCACTAGCGGGAGGAGGAATGAGCAGTTCTTC. The chain has TRBV5-1 and TRBJ2-1; the match to TRBD2 covers 12 bases. V trimming: 4 bases; J trimming: 7 bases; junction bases outside the gene matches: 6. There are 15 residues in the CDR3. CDR1 and CDR2 from the germline V gene are SGHRS and YFSETQ.